This is a list of T cell receptor beta chains from one sample in a study of PD-L1 blockade in urothelial cancer. Produced via immunoSEQ multiplex PCR; TCRdb's table is partial and in-frame only. The table records about 50,000 clones, approximately 81% of them present only once. Sample: PBMCs, taken around atezolizumab (anti-PD-L1) treatment. The source of these receptors is a man between 65 and 79 years old with urothelial cancer. CDR3s include the opening cysteine and the closing phenylalanine or tryptophan. A D gene is named only where the DNA matches it firmly. Size is stated for part of the rows, as once, few or many counts, or as a class when the clone is expanded.

v_call	d_call	j_call	clone_size	cdr3_nt	cdr3_aa
TRBV7-2	TRBD2	TRBJ2-7	NA	TGTGCCAGCAGCTTAGAGGCTAGCGGGAGGACCGAGCAGTACTTC	CASSLEASGRTEQYF
TRBV10-3	NA	TRBJ2-2	NA	TGTGCCATCAGTTCCTCCGGGAGCACCGGGGAGCTGTTTTTT	CAISSSGSTGELFF
TRBV11-2	TRBD1	TRBJ2-1	few	TGTGCCAGCAGCTTGGCGGTCGGGGACAGGGTCTATGAGCAGTTCTTC	CASSLAVGDRVYEQFF
TRBV19	NA	TRBJ2-5	NA	TGTGCCAGTAGCCCTGGAGGGACCCAGTACTTC	CASSPGGTQYF
TRBV7-2	NA	TRBJ1-1	NA	TGTGCCAGCAGCCCACAGGGATCTTACACTGAAGCTTTCTTT	CASSPQGSYTEAFF
TRBV11-3	TRBD1	TRBJ2-7	NA	TGTGCCAGCAGGCCCCGGACAGGGAATCCAAACGAGCAGTACTTC	CASRPRTGNPNEQYF
TRBV30	TRBD1	TRBJ2-5	few	TGTGCCTGGAGTCTGGGACAGAAAGAGACCCAGTACTTC	CAWSLGQKETQYF
TRBV5-1	NA	TRBJ1-1	NA	TGCGCCAGCAGCCCTACTACAGGGTCCAGATCTGAAGCTTTCTTT	CASSPTTGSRSEAFF
TRBV5-5	NA	TRBJ1-1	NA	TGTGCCAGCAGCTTGAATCCTCTACAGGGAAGCACTGAAGCTTTCTTT	CASSLNPLQGSTEAFF
TRBV2	TRBD1	TRBJ1-5	once	TGTGCCAGCAGTGAGATAGCGGGGGACAGGTTTCAGGATCAGCCCCAGCATTTT	CASSEIAGDRFQDQPQHF
TRBV30	NA	TRBJ1-3	NA	TGTGCCTGGAGTGTACCGAAGGGGAGGGGAAACACCATATATTTT	CAWSVPKGRGNTIYF
TRBV27	TRBD1	TRBJ1-4	NA	TGTGCCAGCAGTTGGGAGACAGGGGGCAGTTCTAATGAAAAACTGTTTTTT	CASSWETGGSSNEKLFF
TRBV7-9	NA	TRBJ2-2	NA	TGTGCCAGCAGCCCTGACAGCACCGGGGAGCTGTTTTTT	CASSPDSTGELFF
TRBV28	NA	TRBJ1-5	NA	TGTGCCGGCGGGCCAAAGGGCAATCAGCCCCAGCATTTT	CAGGPKGNQPQHF
TRBV4-1	NA	TRBJ1-2	few	TGCGCCAGCAGCCAAGCGGGTACCCCCTCATACACCTTC	CASSQAGTPSYTF
TRBV7-2	NA	TRBJ2-7	NA	TGTGCCAGCAGCCCAGACGCGGGGGCCACCTCCTACGAGCAGTACTTC	CASSPDAGATSYEQYF
TRBV18	NA	TRBJ2-3	NA	TGTGCCAGCTCACGATACAAACTAGGAGATACGCAGTATTTT	CASSRYKLGDTQYF
TRBV9	TRBD2	TRBJ2-3	NA	TGTGCCAGCAGCGTCTTAGCGGGGGGGCCTGTAGATACGCAGTATTTT	CASSVLAGGPVDTQYF
TRBV5-5	NA	TRBJ2-7	NA	TGTGCCAGCAGCTCCCTCCAAGGGGGTTTAAGCGAGCAGTACTTC	CASSSLQGGLSEQYF
TRBV10-3	TRBD1	TRBJ2-3	NA	TGTGCCCATAGTGGACAGGACGCAGAAGATACGCAGTATTTT	CAHSGQDAEDTQYF
TRBV28	TRBD2	TRBJ2-2	NA	TGTGCCAGCAGTTTCTCTTCGGGAGGGAGAAACACCGGGGAGCTGTTTTTT	CASSFSSGGRNTGELFF
TRBV28	NA	TRBJ2-5	once	TGTGCCAGCAGTTTTGCACCAGAAGAGACCCAGTACTTC	CASSFAPEETQYF
TRBV7-8	TRBD1	TRBJ1-5	NA	TGTGCCAGCAGCTACAACAGACAGGGACGGAGCAATCAGCCCCAGCATTTT	CASSYNRQGRSNQPQHF
TRBV9	TRBD2	TRBJ2-1	NA	TGTGCCAGCAGCAAAGGACTAGTTTCCTACAATGAGCAGTTCTTC	CASSKGLVSYNEQFF
TRBV7-3	NA	TRBJ2-7	NA	TGTGCCAGCAGCTTAGCGGGTGGCTCCTACGAGCAGTACTTC	CASSLAGGSYEQYF